These 20 T cell receptor beta chains share one sample of origin, sequenced in a study of blood T cell repertoires in COVID-19. Sequenced by immunoSEQ multiplex PCR; TCRdb stores in-frame clones only, minus some. The table lists under 300,000 clones, about nine tenths of them singletons, with over 1.5% in the top ten. Specimen: PBMCs or T cells enriched from blood (not recorded which). The origin of the receptors is a woman aged 18 to 35 who had recovered from COVID-19.

This rearrangement joins TRBV4-1 to TRBJ2-2, with 9 bases matching TRBD2. The CDR3 is 16 residues long. Looked up from germline, CDR1 is MGHRA and CDR2 is YSYEKL. V gave up 3 bases and J gave up 3 bases; unmatched junction bases: 5. DNA for the CDR3: TGCGCCAGCAGCCAGGGACTAGCAGTTCACACCGGGGAGCTGTTTTTT. It yields the protein CASSQGLAVHTGELFF.

The gene calls are TRBV9 and TRBJ2-2, with D possibly TRBD1 on 6 matching bases. The CDR3 has 13 residues. The V gene lost 1 base and the J gene lost 11 bases, with 12 bases spanning the gap. CDR1 is SGDLS and CDR2 is YYNGEE in the germline V gene. CDR3 protein: CASSVSRGGELFF. CDR3 nucleotide sequence: TGTGCCAGCAGCGTAAGCAGGGGCGGAGAGCTGTTTTTT. Drawing the rest from reference TRBV9 and TRBJ2-2, the complete variable domain is DSGVTQTPKHLITATGQRVTLRCSPRSGDLSVYWYQQSLDQGLQFLIQYYNGEERAKGNILERFSAQQFPDLHSELNLSSLELGDSALYFCASSVSRGGELFFGEGSRLTVL.

This clone occurred once. V gene TRBV7-9 combines with J gene TRBJ2-2; tentatively, D is TRBD2 (5 bases). V was shortened by 2 bases and J by 5 bases, with 15 bases between the two germline ends. The CDR3 loop spans 16 amino acids. The germline V gene encodes CDR1 SEHNR and CDR2 FQNEAQ (reference sequence). The CDR3 sequence is CASSLRPVGGTGELFF. In DNA form, the CDR3 reads TGTGCCAGCAGCTTAAGGCCCGTAGGAGGAACCGGGGAGCTGTTTTTT.

The chain employs TRBV2 and TRBJ1-5; TRBD1 matches at 10 bases. After removal of 4 bases from V and 11 bases from J, the junction contained 11 bases not matched to a gene. The CDR3 consists of 15 residues. In germline, CDR1 is SNHLY, CDR2 FYNNEI. CDR3 in amino acids: CASSGGQGGLGTQHF. In DNA, the CDR3 is TGTGCCAGCAGTGGCGGACAGGGGGGTTTAGGGACCCAGCATTTT.

J is TRBJ1-2 and V is TRBV10-3, with no clear D. V was shortened by 0 bases and J by 9 bases, with 14 bases between the two germline ends. This CDR3 is built from 14 residues. CDR1 is ENHRY and CDR2 is SYGVKD in the germline V gene. CDR3 amino acids: CAISESTRRYRYTF. The CDR3 coding sequence is TGTGCCATCAGTGAGTCGACGAGGAGGTATCGCTACACCTTC.

The chain combines TRBV5-4 with TRBJ1-6, with D maybe TRBD1 (5 bases). The germline CDR1 and CDR2 sequences are SGHNT and YYREEE (reference sequence). This CDR3 contains 14 residues. The V end lost 2 bases, the J end lost 7 bases, and 10 bases lay between the germline ends. This CDR3 reads CASSFQGENSPLHF. CDR3 bases: TGTGCCAGCAGCTTTCAGGGTGAGAATTCACCCCTCCACTTT.

The V and J genes are TRBV9 and TRBJ1-6, with D perhaps matching TRBD1 (5 bases). V dropped 5 bases and J dropped 7 bases, with 10 bases sitting between them. From germline, CDR1 is SGDLS and CDR2 YYNGEE. The CDR3 is 13 amino acids. The CDR3 region has the DNA TGTGCCAGCAGTATCCAGGGAAATTCACCCCTCCACTTT. Amino acids: CASSIQGNSPLHF.

CDR3 protein: CAIGTTGYTF. The CDR3 DNA is TGTGCCATCGGGACTACTGGCTACACCTTC. The chain carries TRBV10-3 and TRBJ1-2, with D perhaps TRBD1 (5 bases). CDR1 and CDR2 from the germline V gene are ENHRY and SYGVKD. The CDR3 sequence is 10 residues long. Trimming pared 8 bases from V and 7 bases from J, leaving 8 bases between.

The chain couples TRBV5-4 to TRBJ1-4, with D possibly being TRBD1 (6 bases). CDR1 and CDR2 from the germline V gene are SGHNT and YYREEE (reference sequence). CDR3 length: 16 residues. Trimming left V 4 bases short and J 2 bases short, with 15 bases between. The CDR3: CASSKQGSSTNEKLFF. Written as DNA, the CDR3 is TGTGCCAGCAGCAAACAGGGAAGTTCCACTAATGAAAAACTGTTTTTT.

The CDR3 nucleotides are TGCAGTGCTAGTTTAGCGAGGGGCTACACCTTC. This translates into CSASLARGYTF. The chain employs TRBV20-1 and TRBJ1-2; D gene unclear. CDR1 is DFQATT, CDR2 SNEGSKA, per germline (reference sequence). V lost 3 bases to trimming and J lost 8 bases, with 10 bases between them. The CDR3 is 11 residues long.

The rearrangement joins TRBV4-2 to TRBJ2-1; 8 bases fit TRBD2. The ends lost 3 bases at V and 1 base at J; junction bases unmatched: 5. CDR1 LGHNA and CDR2 YNFKEQ come from the germline V gene. The CDR3 has 16 residues. The CDR3 bases are TGTGCCAGCAGCCAGGATAGCGGGGTATCCTACAATGAGCAGTTCTTC. It translates to CASSQDSGVSYNEQFF.

The chain has TRBV3-1 (or the pseudogene TRBV3-2) and TRBJ1-5; 12 positions agree with TRBD1. Germline V gene lookup returns CDR1 LGHDT and CDR2 YNNKEL (reference sequence). Trimming removed 4 bases from V and 7 bases from J; junction bases left unmatched: 2. CDR3 length: 14 amino acids. The CDR3 region is CASSLGTGGQPQHF. In DNA, the CDR3 is TGTGCCAGCAGCCTCGGGACAGGGGGCCAGCCCCAGCATTTT.

V is TRBV4-1 and J is TRBJ1-5; no clear D. V was pared by 0 bases and J by 6 bases, with 15 bases between. The CDR3 runs to 16 residues. Germline V gene data show CDR1 as MGHRA and CDR2 as YSYEKL. CDR3 DNA: TGCGCCAGCAGCCAAGAAGAGCGGAGGGTTGGTCAGCCCCAGCATTTT. Translation gives CASSQEERRVGQPQHF.

The rearrangement links TRBV6-5 to TRBJ1-5; no definite D call. Germline lookup yields CDR1 MNHEY and CDR2 SVGAGI. V was cut by 2 bases and J by 5 bases, with 16 bases left in between. The CDR3 is 16 residues long. Here the CDR3 DNA reads TGTGCCAGCAGTTACCGTCGGGGAGGGTACCATCAGCCCCAGCATTTT. Amino acid sequence: CASSYRRGGYHQPQHF.

A single count supports this clone. This sequence joins TRBV6-2 or TRBV6-3 and TRBJ1-1, with D tentatively TRBD1 (6 bases). Per germline, CDR1 MNHEY and CDR2 SVGEGT. Trimming removed 6 bases from V and 10 bases from J, with 15 bases in between. The CDR3 is 12 amino acids. The CDR3 reads CASSPPGGRAFF. The CDR3, as DNA: TGTGCCAGCAGCCCCCCGGGGGGCCGAGCTTTCTTT.

The chain uses TRBV3-1 (or the pseudogene TRBV3-2) and TRBJ1-3; 7 bases agree with TRBD1. This CDR3 spans 13 amino acids. The V gene's germline CDR1 is LGHDT and CDR2 YNNKEL (reference sequence). V shed 8 bases, J shed 1 base, and the junction held 2 bases outside the gene matches. The DNA for the CDR3 is TGTGCCAGCCGACAGGGATCTGGAAACACCATATATTTT. Translation: CASRQGSGNTIYF.

V gene TRBV11-3 combines with J gene TRBJ2-5, with a tentative D call TRBD2 (5 bases). Deletions cut 3 bases from V and 4 bases from J, with 15 bases between. Germline CDR1 SGHNT, CDR2 YENEEA. The length of the CDR3 is 15 residues. The CDR3 loop reads CASSFVRTLIETQYF. The DNA of the CDR3 is TGTGCCAGCAGCTTCGTGAGGACTCTTATAGAGACCCAGTACTTC.

For this clone: Other nucleotide sequences from this sample produce the same CDR3. This chain uses TRBV9 with TRBJ1-5; no firm D call. The V gene's germline CDR1 is SGDLS and CDR2 YYNGEE. The V end lost 0 bases, the J end lost 5 bases, and 6 bases lay between the germline ends. The CDR3 contains 13 residues. This CDR3 is CASSVAPDQPQHF. The CDR3 bases are TGTGCCAGCAGCGTAGCTCCCGATCAGCCCCAGCATTTT.

The CDR3 is CASSPRSAYNEQFF. For the CDR3, the DNA is TGTGCCAGCAGCCCCCGCAGCGCATACAATGAGCAGTTCTTC. The chain links TRBV14 to TRBJ2-1; no clear D gene. The V and J ends lost 4 bases and 4 bases respectively, with 11 bases between them. The CDR3 spans 14 residues. Germline-derived CDR1 and CDR2 are SGHDN and FVKESK.

V and J are TRBV9 and TRBJ1-2; weak D call: TRBD1 (5 bases). V lost 0 bases to trimming and J lost 7 bases, with 10 bases between them. There are 13 residues in the CDR3. Germline loops: CDR1 SGDLS, CDR2 YYNGEE. The CDR3 region has the DNA TGTGCCAGCAGCGTAGTAATCGGGGGTGGCTACACCTTC. This gives the protein CASSVVIGGGYTF.